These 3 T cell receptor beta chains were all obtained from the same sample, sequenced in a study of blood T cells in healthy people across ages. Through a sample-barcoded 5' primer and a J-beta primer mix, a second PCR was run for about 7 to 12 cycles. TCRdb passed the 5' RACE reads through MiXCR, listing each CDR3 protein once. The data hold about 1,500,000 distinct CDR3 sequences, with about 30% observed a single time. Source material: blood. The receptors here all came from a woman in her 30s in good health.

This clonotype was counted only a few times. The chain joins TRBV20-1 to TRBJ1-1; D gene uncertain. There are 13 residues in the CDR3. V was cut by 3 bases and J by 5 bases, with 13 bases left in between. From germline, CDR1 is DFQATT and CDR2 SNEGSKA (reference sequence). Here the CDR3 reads CSASYLTGTEAFF. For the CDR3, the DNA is TGCAGTGCTAGTTACCTCACTGGAACTGAAGCTTTCTTT.

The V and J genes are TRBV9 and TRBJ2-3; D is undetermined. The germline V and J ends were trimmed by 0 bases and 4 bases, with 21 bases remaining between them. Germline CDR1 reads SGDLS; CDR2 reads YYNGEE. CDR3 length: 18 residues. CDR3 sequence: CASSVAVDQLGASDTQYF. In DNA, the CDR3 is TGTGCCAGCAGCGTAGCCGTCGACCAGTTAGGCGCTTCAGATACGCAGTATTTT.

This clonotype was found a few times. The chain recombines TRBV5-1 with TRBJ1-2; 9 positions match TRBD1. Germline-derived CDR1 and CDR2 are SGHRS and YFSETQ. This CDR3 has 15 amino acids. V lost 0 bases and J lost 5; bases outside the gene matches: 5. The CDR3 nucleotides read TGCGCCAGCAGCTTGGGACAGGGGGTTTGGTATGGCTACACCTTC. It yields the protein CASSLGQGVWYGYTF.